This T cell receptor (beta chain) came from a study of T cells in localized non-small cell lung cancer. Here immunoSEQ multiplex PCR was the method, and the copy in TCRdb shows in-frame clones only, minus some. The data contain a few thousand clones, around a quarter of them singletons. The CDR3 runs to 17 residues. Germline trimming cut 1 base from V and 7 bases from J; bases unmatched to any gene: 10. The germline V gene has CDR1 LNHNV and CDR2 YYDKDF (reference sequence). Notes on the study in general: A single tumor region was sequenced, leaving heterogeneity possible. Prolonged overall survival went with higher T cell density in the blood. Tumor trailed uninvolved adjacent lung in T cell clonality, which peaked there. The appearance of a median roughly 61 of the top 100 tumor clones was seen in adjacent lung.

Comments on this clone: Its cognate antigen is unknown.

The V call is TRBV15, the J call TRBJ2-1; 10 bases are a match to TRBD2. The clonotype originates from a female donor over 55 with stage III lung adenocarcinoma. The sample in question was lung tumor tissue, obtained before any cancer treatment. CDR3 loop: CATSRGRIAGGNNEQFF. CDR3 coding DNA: TGTGCCACCAGCAGAGGAAGGATAGCGGGAGGAAATAATGAGCAGTTCTTC.